In this sample, the clone carrying this T cell receptor beta chain turned up once. No antigen is known for it. This sample is drawn from a study of cytomegalovirus exposure and HLA in healthy donors. Study-wide results and limits: A later analysis linked a missense variant in DCLRE1C to the trimming of TCR beta V and J genes. Other equally common chains were less clonally expanded than HLA-associated TCR beta chains, a later analysis showed.

CDR1 LNHDA and CDR2 SQIVND come from the germline V gene (reference sequence). V was clipped by 6 bases and J by 3 bases; unmatched bases: 5. CDR3 length equals 15 residues. The PCR made use of 60 Vbeta and 13 Jbeta primers. Assay used: immunoSEQ multiplex PCR; TCRdb lists only in-frame clones, some missing. The sample records about 190,000 clones, around 80% being singletons. The sequence was collected from a man aged 18 to 29 in good health and CMV-seronegative. Sequencing was carried out using PBMCs. The chain has TRBV19 and TRBJ1-5, with 10 bases matching TRBD1. CDR3: CASRPTGGFNQPQHF. The CDR3 bases are TGTGCCAGTAGGCCGACAGGGGGCTTCAATCAGCCCCAGCATTTT.